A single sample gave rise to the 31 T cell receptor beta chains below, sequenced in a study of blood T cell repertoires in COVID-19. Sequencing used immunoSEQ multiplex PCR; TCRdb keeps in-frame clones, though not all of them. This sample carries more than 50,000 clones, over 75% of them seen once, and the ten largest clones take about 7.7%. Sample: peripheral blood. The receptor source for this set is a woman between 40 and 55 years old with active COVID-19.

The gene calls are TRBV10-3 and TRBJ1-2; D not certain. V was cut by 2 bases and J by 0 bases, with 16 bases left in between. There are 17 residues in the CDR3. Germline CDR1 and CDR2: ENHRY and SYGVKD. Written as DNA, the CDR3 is TGTGCCATCAGTGAGCGAATCCGGAGGCTATCTAACTATGGCTACACCTTC. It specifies CAISERIRRLSNYGYTF.

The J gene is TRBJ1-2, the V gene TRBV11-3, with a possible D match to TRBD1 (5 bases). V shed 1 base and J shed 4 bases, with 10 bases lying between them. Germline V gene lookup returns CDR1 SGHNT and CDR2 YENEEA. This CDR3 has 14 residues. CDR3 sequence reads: CASSLGTPGYGYTF. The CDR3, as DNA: TGTGCCAGCAGCTTAGGGACACCGGGCTATGGCTACACCTTC.

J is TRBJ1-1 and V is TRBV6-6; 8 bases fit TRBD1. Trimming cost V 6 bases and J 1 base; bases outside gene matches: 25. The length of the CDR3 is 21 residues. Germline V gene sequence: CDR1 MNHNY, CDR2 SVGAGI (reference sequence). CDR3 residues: CASSRRLLLDRQGRGNTEAFF. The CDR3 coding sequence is TGTGCCAGCAGCCGCCGGTTGTTACTCGATCGACAGGGGAGGGGGAACACTGAAGCTTTCTTT.

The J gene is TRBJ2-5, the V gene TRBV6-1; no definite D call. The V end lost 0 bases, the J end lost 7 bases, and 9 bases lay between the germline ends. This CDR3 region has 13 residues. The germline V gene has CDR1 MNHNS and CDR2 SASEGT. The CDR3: CASSEAGDGTQYF. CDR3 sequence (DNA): TGTGCCAGCAGTGAAGCGGGCGATGGGACCCAGTACTTC.

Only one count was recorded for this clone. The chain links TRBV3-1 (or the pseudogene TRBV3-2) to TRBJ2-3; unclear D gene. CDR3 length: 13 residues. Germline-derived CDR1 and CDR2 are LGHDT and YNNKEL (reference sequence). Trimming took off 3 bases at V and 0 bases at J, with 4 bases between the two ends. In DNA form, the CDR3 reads TGTGCCAGCAGCCAGGCTAGCACAGATACGCAGTATTTT. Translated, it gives CASSQASTDTQYF.

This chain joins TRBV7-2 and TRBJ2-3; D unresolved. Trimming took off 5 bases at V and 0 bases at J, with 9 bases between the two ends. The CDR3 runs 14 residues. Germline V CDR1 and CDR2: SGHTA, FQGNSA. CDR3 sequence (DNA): TGTGCCAGCAGCCTAAGCCTGAGCACAGATACGCAGTATTTT. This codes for CASSLSLSTDTQYF.

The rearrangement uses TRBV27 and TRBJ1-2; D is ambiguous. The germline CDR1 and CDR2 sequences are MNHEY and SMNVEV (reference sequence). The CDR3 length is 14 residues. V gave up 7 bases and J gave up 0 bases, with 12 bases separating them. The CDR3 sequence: CASKRGATNYGYTF. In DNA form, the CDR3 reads TGTGCCAGCAAGCGGGGAGCTACTAACTATGGCTACACCTTC.

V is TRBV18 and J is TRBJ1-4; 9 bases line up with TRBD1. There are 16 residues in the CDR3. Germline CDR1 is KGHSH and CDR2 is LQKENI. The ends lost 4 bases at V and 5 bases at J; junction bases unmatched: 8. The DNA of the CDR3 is TGTGCCAGCTCACAGCGGGCCGGGACAGGGAATGAAAAACTGTTTTTT. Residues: CASSQRAGTGNEKLFF.

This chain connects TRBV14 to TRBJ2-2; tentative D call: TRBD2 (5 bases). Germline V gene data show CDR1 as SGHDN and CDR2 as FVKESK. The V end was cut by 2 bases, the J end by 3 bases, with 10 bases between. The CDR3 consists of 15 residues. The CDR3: CASSQLRGYTGELFF. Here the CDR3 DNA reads TGTGCCAGCAGCCAATTACGGGGATACACCGGGGAGCTGTTTTTT.

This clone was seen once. CDR3 bases: TGCGCCAGCAGCCAAGATTCGGCAGGGCGAGTTGGCTACACCTTC. Its protein is CASSQDSAGRVGYTF. The J gene is TRBJ1-2, the V gene TRBV4-3, with a weak D call TRBD1 (5 bases). CDR3 length: 15 residues. CDR1 and CDR2 (germline): LGHNA, YSLEER. The V gene lost 0 bases and the J gene lost 7 bases, with 15 bases spanning the gap.

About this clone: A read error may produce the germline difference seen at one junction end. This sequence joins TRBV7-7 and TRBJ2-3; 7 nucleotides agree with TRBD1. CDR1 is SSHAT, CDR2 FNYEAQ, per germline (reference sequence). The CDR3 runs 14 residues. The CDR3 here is CASSSGTETDTQYF. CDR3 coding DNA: TGTGCTAGCAGCTCGGGGACAGAGACAGATACGCAGTATTTT.

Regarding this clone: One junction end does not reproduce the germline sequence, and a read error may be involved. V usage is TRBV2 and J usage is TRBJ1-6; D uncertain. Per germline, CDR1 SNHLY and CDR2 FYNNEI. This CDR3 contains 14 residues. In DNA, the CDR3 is TGTGCGAGCACTGGGAGCTCCTATAATTCACCCCTCCACTTT. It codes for CASTGSSYNSPLHF.

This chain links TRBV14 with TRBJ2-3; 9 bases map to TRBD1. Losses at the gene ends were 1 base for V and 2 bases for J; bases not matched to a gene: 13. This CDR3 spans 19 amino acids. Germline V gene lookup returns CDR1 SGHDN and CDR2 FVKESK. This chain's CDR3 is CASSQGRTGAGLPTDTQYF. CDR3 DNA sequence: TGTGCCAGCAGCCAAGGACGGACAGGGGCCGGACTACCCACAGATACGCAGTATTTT.

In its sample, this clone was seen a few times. CDR3 in amino acids: CASSRMGLLLGDTQYF. CDR3 DNA: TGCGCCAGCAGCAGAATGGGACTATTACTGGGAGATACGCAGTATTTT. The chain combines TRBV5-1 with TRBJ2-3; 7 bases match TRBD2. Germline V gene lookup returns CDR1 SGHRS and CDR2 YFSETQ. This CDR3 comprises 16 residues. V was pared by 4 bases and J by 5 bases, with 13 bases of the junction left unmatched. The variable domain in full, completed from reference TRBV5-1 and TRBJ2-3, reads KAGVTQTPRYLIKTRGQQVTLSCSPISGHRSVSWYQQTPGQGLQFLFEYFSETQRNKGNFPGRFSGRQFSNSRSEMNVSTLELGDSALYLCASSRMGLLLGDTQYFGPGTRLTVL.

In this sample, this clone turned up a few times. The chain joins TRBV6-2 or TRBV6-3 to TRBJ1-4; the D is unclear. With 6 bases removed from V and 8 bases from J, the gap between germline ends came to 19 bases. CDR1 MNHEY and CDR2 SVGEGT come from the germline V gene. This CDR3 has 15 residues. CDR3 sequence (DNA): TGTGCCAGCAGCCCCATAATCATGCGGAGCGAAAAACTGTTTTTT. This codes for CASSPIIMRSEKLFF.

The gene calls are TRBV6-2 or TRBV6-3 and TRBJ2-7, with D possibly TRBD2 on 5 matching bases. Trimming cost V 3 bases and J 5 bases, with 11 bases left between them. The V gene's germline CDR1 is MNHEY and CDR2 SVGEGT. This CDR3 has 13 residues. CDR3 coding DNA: TGTGCCAGCAGTTATTTTTCCGGGGACGAGCAGTACTTC. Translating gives CASSYFSGDEQYF.

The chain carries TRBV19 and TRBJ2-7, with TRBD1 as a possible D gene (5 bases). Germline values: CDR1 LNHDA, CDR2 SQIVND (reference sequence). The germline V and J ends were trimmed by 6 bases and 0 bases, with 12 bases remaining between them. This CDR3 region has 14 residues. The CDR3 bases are TGTGCCAGTAGCCCGGACATCGCCTCCTACGAGCAGTACTTC. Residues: CASSPDIASYEQYF.

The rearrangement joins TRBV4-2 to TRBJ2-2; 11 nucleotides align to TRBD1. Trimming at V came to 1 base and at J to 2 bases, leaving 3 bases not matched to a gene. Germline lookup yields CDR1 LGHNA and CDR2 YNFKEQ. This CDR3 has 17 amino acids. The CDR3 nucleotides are TGTGCCAGCAGCCAAGTGGGACAGGGGGTAAACACCGGGGAGCTGTTTTTT. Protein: CASSQVGQGVNTGELFF.

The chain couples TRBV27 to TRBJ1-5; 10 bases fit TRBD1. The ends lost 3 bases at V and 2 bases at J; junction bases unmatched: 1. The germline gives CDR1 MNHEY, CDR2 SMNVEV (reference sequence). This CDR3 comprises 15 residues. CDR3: CASSLGTGGNQPQHF. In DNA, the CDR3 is TGTGCCAGCAGTTTGGGGACAGGGGGCAATCAGCCCCAGCATTTT.

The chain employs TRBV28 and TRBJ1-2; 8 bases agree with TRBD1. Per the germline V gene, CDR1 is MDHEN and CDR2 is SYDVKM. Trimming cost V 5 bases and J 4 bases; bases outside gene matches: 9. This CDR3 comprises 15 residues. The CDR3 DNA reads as TGTGCCAGCAGTCTGATTCACAGGGGGGGCTATGGCTACACCTTC. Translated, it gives CASSLIHRGGYGYTF.

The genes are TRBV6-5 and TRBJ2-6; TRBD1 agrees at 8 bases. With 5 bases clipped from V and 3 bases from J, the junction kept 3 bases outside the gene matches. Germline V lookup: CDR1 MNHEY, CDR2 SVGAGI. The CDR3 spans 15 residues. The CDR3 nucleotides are TGTGCCAGCAGTCCAGGGGGCCGTGGGGCCAACGTCCTGACTTTC. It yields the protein CASSPGGRGANVLTF.

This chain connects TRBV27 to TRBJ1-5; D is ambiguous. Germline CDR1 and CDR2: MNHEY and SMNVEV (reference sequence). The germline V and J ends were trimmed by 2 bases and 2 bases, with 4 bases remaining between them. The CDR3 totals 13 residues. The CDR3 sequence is CASSLSRNQPQHF. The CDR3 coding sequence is TGTGCCAGCAGTTTAAGCCGCAATCAGCCCCAGCATTTT.

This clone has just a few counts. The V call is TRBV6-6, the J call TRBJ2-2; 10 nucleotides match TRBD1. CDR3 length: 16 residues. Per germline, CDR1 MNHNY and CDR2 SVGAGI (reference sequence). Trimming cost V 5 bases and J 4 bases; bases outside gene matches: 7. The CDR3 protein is CASSPGQGLTTGELFF. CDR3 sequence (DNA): TGTGCCAGCAGTCCGGGACAGGGGTTAACCACCGGGGAGCTGTTTTTT.

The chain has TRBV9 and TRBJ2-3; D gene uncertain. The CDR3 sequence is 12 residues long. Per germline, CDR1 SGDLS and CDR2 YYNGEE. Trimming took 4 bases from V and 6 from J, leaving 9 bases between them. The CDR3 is CASSLVSDTQYF. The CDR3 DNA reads TGTGCCAGCAGCCTCGTCTCCGATACGCAGTATTTT.

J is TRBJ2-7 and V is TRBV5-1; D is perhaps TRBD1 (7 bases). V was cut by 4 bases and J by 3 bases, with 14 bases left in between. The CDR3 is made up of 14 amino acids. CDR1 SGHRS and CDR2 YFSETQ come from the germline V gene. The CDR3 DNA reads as TGCGCCAGCAGCGCGGGACAGTACTTCTACGAGCAGTACTTC. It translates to CASSAGQYFYEQYF.

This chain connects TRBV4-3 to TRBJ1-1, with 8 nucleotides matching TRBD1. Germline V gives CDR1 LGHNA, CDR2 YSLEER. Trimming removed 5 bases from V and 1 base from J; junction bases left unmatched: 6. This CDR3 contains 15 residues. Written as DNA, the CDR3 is TGCGCCAGCAGCTCGTCGGGACAGGCGAACACTGAAGCTTTCTTT. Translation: CASSSSGQANTEAFF.

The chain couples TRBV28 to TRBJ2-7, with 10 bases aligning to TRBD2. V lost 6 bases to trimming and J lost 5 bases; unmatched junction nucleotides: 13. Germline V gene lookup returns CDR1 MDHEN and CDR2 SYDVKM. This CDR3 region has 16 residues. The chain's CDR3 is CASRRFSGGYYDEQYF. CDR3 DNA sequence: TGTGCCAGCAGACGATTTAGCGGGGGGTATTACGACGAGCAGTACTTC.

The chain's CDR3 is CAWNPTGTANSPLHF. CDR3 DNA: TGTGCCTGGAATCCGACCGGGACAGCGAATTCACCCCTCCACTTT. The chain has TRBV30 and TRBJ1-6, with TRBD1 matching over 7 bases. With 4 bases clipped from V and 7 bases from J, the junction kept 10 bases outside the gene matches. The germline CDR1 and CDR2 sequences are GTSNPN and SVGIG (reference sequence). There are 15 residues in the CDR3.

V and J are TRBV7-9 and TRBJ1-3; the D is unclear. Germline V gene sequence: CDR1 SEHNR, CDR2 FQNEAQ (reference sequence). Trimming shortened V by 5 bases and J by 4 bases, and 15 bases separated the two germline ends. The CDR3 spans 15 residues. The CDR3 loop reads CASSLVGGQGNTIYF. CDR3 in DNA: TGTGCCAGCAGCCTCGTAGGTGGGCAAGGAAACACCATATATTTT.

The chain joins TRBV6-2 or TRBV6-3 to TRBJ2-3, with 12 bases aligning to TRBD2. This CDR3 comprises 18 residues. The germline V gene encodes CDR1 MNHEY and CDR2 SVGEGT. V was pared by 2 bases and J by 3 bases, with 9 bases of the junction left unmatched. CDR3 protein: CASSYNSVGLAGTDTQYF. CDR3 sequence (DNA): TGTGCCAGCAGTTACAATAGTGTTGGACTAGCGGGAACAGATACGCAGTATTTT.

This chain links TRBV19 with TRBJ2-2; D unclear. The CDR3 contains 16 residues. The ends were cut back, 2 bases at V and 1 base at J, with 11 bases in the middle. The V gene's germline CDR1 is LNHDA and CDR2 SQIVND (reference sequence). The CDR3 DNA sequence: TGTGCCAGTAGTATAACCCCCGGCGGGAACACCGGGGAGCTGTTTTTT. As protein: CASSITPGGNTGELFF.